Each of the 13 T cell receptor beta chains below was sequenced from the same sample in a study of blood T cell repertoires in COVID-19. The data were produced by immunoSEQ multiplex PCR, yet TCRdb's version contains in-frame clones alone and is incomplete. The profile shows tens of thousands of clones, roughly four fifths of them singletons. Material for sequencing was peripheral blood. These receptors all come from a woman in her 70s with COVID-19, enrolled during active disease.

The rearrangement uses TRBV19 and TRBJ1-1; D unresolved. Germline V gene sequence: CDR1 LNHDA, CDR2 SQIVND (reference sequence). V was cut by 10 bases and J by 1 base, with 10 bases left in between. The CDR3 is made up of 12 amino acids. CDR3 DNA sequence: TGTGCCACCTTCGAGAGGAACACTGAAGCTTTCTTT. It codes for CATFERNTEAFF.

This chain links TRBV10-3 with TRBJ2-1; 9 positions agree with TRBD1. This CDR3 has 15 residues. Germline V gene lookup returns CDR1 ENHRY and CDR2 SYGVKD. With V trimmed by 6 bases and J by 6 bases, 9 bases remained unmatched. CDR3: CAISSDRGMVNEQFF. The CDR3 DNA follows: TGTGCCATCAGCTCCGACAGGGGGATGGTCAATGAGCAGTTCTTC.

The chain couples TRBV5-1 to TRBJ1-2; unclear D gene. Trimming shortened V by 0 bases and J by 8 bases, and 8 bases separated the two germline ends. The CDR3 totals 12 residues. CDR1 is SGHRS, CDR2 YFSETQ, per germline. CDR3 region: CASSLGASGYTF. In nucleotides, the CDR3 is TGCGCCAGCAGCTTGGGAGCTTCGGGCTACACCTTC.

This chain connects TRBV6-6 to TRBJ1-4, with TRBD1 identical over 9 bases. Germline V gene data show CDR1 as MNHNY and CDR2 as SVGAGI (reference sequence). The CDR3 length is 15 residues. V lost 4 bases and J lost 3; bases outside the gene matches: 3. CDR3 residues: CASSSRQGANEKLFF. CDR3 bases: TGTGCCAGCAGTTCCCGACAGGGGGCTAATGAAAAACTGTTTTTT.

The DNA for the CDR3 is TGCGCCAGCAGCCAAGATGGGGCCGGGACAGCCTATGGCTACACCTTC. Amino acids: CASSQDGAGTAYGYTF. This sequence joins TRBV4-1 and TRBJ1-2; TRBD1 aligns across 7 bases. Germline V gene lookup returns CDR1 MGHRA and CDR2 YSYEKL. V dropped 0 bases and J dropped 4; count of bases not matched to a gene: 8. The CDR3 is 16 residues long.

This chain joins TRBV2 and TRBJ2-2; no clear D. The CDR3 has 14 amino acids. Trimming took 2 bases from V and 5 from J, leaving 9 bases between them. CDR1 and CDR2 from the germline V gene are SNHLY and FYNNEI. Here the CDR3 DNA reads TGTGCCAGCAGTGAATCATCGAGGACCGGGGAGCTGTTTTTT. Its translation: CASSESSRTGELFF. Drawing the rest from reference TRBV2 and TRBJ2-2, the complete variable domain is EPEVTQTPSHQVTQMGQEVILRCVPISNHLYFYWYRQILGQKVEFLVSFYNNEISEKSEIFDDQFSVERPDGSNFTLKIRSTKLEDSAMYFCASSESSRTGELFFGEGSRLTVL.

This clone was recorded once. The CDR3 region is CASSYSPGGDEQFF. CDR3 bases: TGTGCCAGCAGTTACTCTCCAGGGGGCGATGAGCAGTTCTTC. This chain joins TRBV6-5 and TRBJ2-1, with 8 nucleotides matching TRBD1. The ends lost 0 bases at V and 8 bases at J; junction bases unmatched: 3. The CDR3 is made up of 14 amino acids. Per germline, CDR1 MNHEY and CDR2 SVGAGI.

DNA of the CDR3: TGCGCCAGCAGCTTCACAGGGGAGAATATCTATGGCTACACCTTC. Its translation: CASSFTGENIYGYTF. The chain joins TRBV5-1 to TRBJ1-2; 7 positions agree with TRBD1. Germline lookup yields CDR1 SGHRS and CDR2 YFSETQ. This CDR3 has 15 amino acids. V lost 2 bases, J lost 4 bases, and 8 bases stayed unmatched. Using reference TRBV5-1 and TRBJ1-2 for the parts outside the CDR3, the full variable domain is KAGVTQTPRYLIKTRGQQVTLSCSPISGHRSVSWYQQTPGQGLQFLFEYFSETQRNKGNFPGRFSGRQFSNSRSEMNVSTLELGDSALYLCASSFTGENIYGYTFGSGTRLTVV.

The chain combines TRBV11-2 with TRBJ1-1; 7 bases line up with TRBD1. With V trimmed by 1 base and J by 1 base, 3 bases remained unmatched. The CDR3 runs to 15 residues. Germline V gene lookup returns CDR1 SGHAT and CDR2 FQNNGV. The CDR3 spells CASSLGDRPNTEAFF. The CDR3 bases are TGTGCCAGCAGCTTAGGGGACAGACCGAACACTGAAGCTTTCTTT.

The genes are TRBV5-1 and TRBJ2-3; TRBD2 aligns across 10 bases. V shed 4 bases and J 7 bases; nucleotides not matched to a gene: 9. The CDR3 runs 15 residues. Germline CDR1 reads SGHRS; CDR2 reads YFSETQ. This CDR3 is CASSVAGLASHTQYF. The DNA for the CDR3 is TGCGCCAGCAGCGTTGCGGGACTAGCGAGTCATACGCAGTATTTT. Variable domain in full (rest from reference TRBV5-1 and TRBJ2-3): KAGVTQTPRYLIKTRGQQVTLSCSPISGHRSVSWYQQTPGQGLQFLFEYFSETQRNKGNFPGRFSGRQFSNSRSEMNVSTLELGDSALYLCASSVAGLASHTQYFGPGTRLTVL.

The rearrangement uses TRBV7-3 and TRBJ2-1; 11 bases map to TRBD2. Germline V gene lookup returns CDR1 SGHTA and CDR2 FQGTGA. The CDR3 length is 17 residues. Trimming took 5 bases from V and 2 from J; bases not matched to a gene: 8. This CDR3 is CASSPHLAGGAYNEQFF. CDR3 DNA sequence: TGTGCCAGCAGCCCCCATCTAGCGGGGGGTGCCTACAATGAGCAGTTCTTC. The full variable domain, completed using reference TRBV7-3 and TRBJ2-1, is GAGVSQTPSNKVTEKGKYVELRCDPISGHTALYWYRQSLGQGPEFLIYFQGTGAADDSGLPNDRFFAVRPEGSVSTLKIQRTERGDSAVYLCASSPHLAGGAYNEQFFGPGTRLTVL.

V gene TRBV4-1 combines with J gene TRBJ1-5, with unresolved D. Germline-derived CDR1 and CDR2 are MGHRA and YSYEKL. V was trimmed by 1 base and J by 3 bases, leaving 10 bases between them. CDR3 size: 15 residues. The CDR3 sequence: CASSQVSISNQPQHF. In DNA, the CDR3 is TGCGCCAGCAGCCAAGTGAGCATCTCCAATCAGCCCCAGCATTTT.

This clone occurred once. The genes are TRBV7-9 and TRBJ2-7; 9 bases agree with TRBD1. The germline V gene encodes CDR1 SEHNR and CDR2 FQNEAQ (reference sequence). There are 16 residues in the CDR3. Unmatched junction bases numbered 8, after V lost 5 bases and J lost 0 bases. The CDR3 sequence is CASSPRTGEHSYEQYF. The CDR3 region has the DNA TGTGCCAGCAGCCCCAGGACAGGGGAGCACTCCTACGAGCAGTACTTC.